The 28 T cell receptor beta chains listed next were all sequenced from one sample in a study of blood T cell repertoires in COVID-19. Assay: immunoSEQ multiplex PCR; the TCRdb copy retains only in-frame clones and omits some. The table includes 150,000 to 200,000 clones, about 85% detected once. The sequenced sample was peripheral blood. Receptor source: a woman aged 40 to 50 with COVID-19, enrolled during active disease.

The chain couples TRBV3-1 (or the pseudogene TRBV3-2) to TRBJ2-1, with 7 nucleotides matching TRBD2. V trimming: 4 bases; J trimming: 3 bases; junction bases outside the gene matches: 15. The germline V gene has CDR1 LGHDT and CDR2 YNNKEL (reference sequence). The CDR3 contains 18 residues. The CDR3 sequence is CASSPRSRAGVSYNEQFF. CDR3 DNA sequence: TGTGCCAGCAGCCCTAGGTCGCGGGCGGGAGTTAGCTACAATGAGCAGTTCTTC.

The V gene is TRBV11-1, the J gene TRBJ1-2; D remains unclear. This CDR3 region has 13 residues. Germline V gene data show CDR1 as SGHAT and CDR2 as FQDESV (reference sequence). With 4 bases removed from V and 4 bases from J, the gap between germline ends came to 10 bases. The CDR3 protein is CASSWSGSYGYTF. The DNA of the CDR3 is TGTGCCAGCAGCTGGTCCGGGAGCTATGGCTACACCTTC.

Details on this clone: Its ends do not fully match the called genes, so a read error is possible. V is TRBV11-2 and J is TRBJ2-1, with 11 bases identical to TRBD2. CDR3 length: 13 residues. Germline lookup yields CDR1 SGHAT and CDR2 FQNNGV. The CDR3 is CASSLDRLAGGIF. For the CDR3, the DNA is TGTGCCAGCAGCTTAGATCGGCTAGCGGGGGGAATCTTC.

V and J are TRBV3-1 (or the pseudogene TRBV3-2) and TRBJ1-2, with 10 bases fitting TRBD1. The CDR3 runs 16 residues. Germline V lookup: CDR1 LGHDT, CDR2 YNNKEL (reference sequence). With V trimmed by 2 bases and J by 8 bases, 11 bases remained unmatched. The CDR3 sequence is CASSQPGTGDNEGYTF. CDR3 DNA: TGTGCCAGCAGCCAACCAGGGACAGGGGACAATGAAGGCTACACCTTC.

The chain recombines TRBV9 with TRBJ2-7; TRBD2 matches 9 bases. The trim removed 3 bases at V and 5 bases at J, leaving 3 bases unmatched. Germline CDR1 is SGDLS and CDR2 is YYNGEE. The CDR3 length is 13 residues. CDR3 loop: CASSGSGSHEQYF. The CDR3 nucleotides read TGTGCCAGCAGCGGTAGCGGGAGCCACGAGCAGTACTTC.

The chain combines TRBV5-6 with TRBJ1-2; tentative D call: TRBD1 (6 bases). Looked up from germline, CDR1 is SGHDT and CDR2 is YYEEEE. V was cut by 4 bases and J by 10 bases, with 20 bases left in between. This CDR3 contains 14 residues. CDR3 DNA sequence: TGTGCCAGCAGCGAACCGGACATCTCAGGGGCCTACACCTTC. Its translation: CASSEPDISGAYTF.

In DNA form, the CDR3 reads TGTGCCAGCCTCAGTCGTCAGGGGGCGCCCCGAAGTTCAAATGAAGCTTTCTTT. This gives the protein CASLSRQGAPRSSNEAFF. The gene calls are TRBV27 and TRBJ1-1; 8 bases are a match to TRBD1. The CDR3 covers 18 residues. The V and J ends lost 8 bases and 7 bases, in that order; junction bases with no gene match: 24. The germline V gene has CDR1 MNHEY and CDR2 SMNVEV (reference sequence).

The rearrangement uses TRBV23-1 and TRBJ2-2, with a weak D call TRBD1 (6 bases). TRBV23-1 is an open reading frame whose function is uncertain. Trimming took 2 bases from V and 4 from J, leaving 11 bases between them. The CDR3 spans 15 residues. In nucleotides, the CDR3 is TGCGCCAGCAGTCAACCACAGGGCTGCACCGGGGAGCTGTTTTTT. Its translation is CASSQPQGCTGELFF.

This chain connects TRBV4-2 to TRBJ2-3, with D perhaps matching TRBD2 (6 bases). V gave up 0 bases and J gave up 0 bases, with 16 bases separating them. CDR1 LGHNA and CDR2 YNFKEQ come from the germline V gene. This CDR3 is 18 amino acids long. The CDR3 coding sequence is TGTGCCAGCAGCCAAGATTACATTGTCGCGGGGAGCACAGATACGCAGTATTTT. This sequence encodes CASSQDYIVAGSTDTQYF.

V usage is TRBV12-5 and J usage is TRBJ1-6; possibly TRBD1 for D (5 bases). V lost 6 bases and J lost 5, with 11 bases in between. The CDR3 totals 14 residues. The germline CDR1 and CDR2 sequences are LGHNT and FRNRAP. For the CDR3, the DNA is TGTGCTAGTGGAAAGGACATCAATAATTCACCCCTCCACTTT. Residues: CASGKDINNSPLHF.

This chain links TRBV3-1 (or the pseudogene TRBV3-2) with TRBJ2-5, with 11 positions matching TRBD2. The CDR3 spans 16 residues. Germline values: CDR1 LGHDT, CDR2 YNNKEL (reference sequence). V dropped 4 bases and J dropped 5; count of bases not matched to a gene: 9. The CDR3 reads CASSPNSGRAGETQYF. The CDR3 nucleotides are TGTGCCAGCAGCCCCAATAGCGGGAGGGCCGGGGAGACCCAGTACTTC.

This clone was seen a single time. V and J are TRBV5-5 and TRBJ1-5; D is perhaps TRBD1 (5 bases). The germline V gene has CDR1 SGHKS and CDR2 YYEKEE (reference sequence). V was trimmed by 4 bases and J by 9 bases, leaving 14 bases between them. The CDR3 contains 13 residues. The CDR3, as DNA: TGTGCCAGCAGCGTCTCAGGGCTCCGGCCCCAGCATTTT. Its protein product is CASSVSGLRPQHF.

The chain uses TRBV18 and TRBJ2-5; D unresolved. The CDR3 is 14 residues long. The V gene's germline CDR1 is KGHSH and CDR2 LQKENI. V lost 2 bases and J 1 base, leaving 8 bases between the germline ends. The CDR3 loop reads CASSPNGPQETQYF. The CDR3 DNA sequence: TGTGCCAGCTCACCAAATGGGCCCCAAGAGACCCAGTACTTC.

In this sample, this clone turned up a few times. The chain combines TRBV13 with TRBJ2-7, with a possible D match to TRBD2 (6 bases). CDR1 and CDR2 (germline): PRHDT, FYEKMQ (reference sequence). V was pared by 5 bases and J by 4 bases, with 15 bases between. This CDR3 has 14 amino acids. CDR3 sequence reads: CASSRGTYLYEQYF. For the CDR3, the DNA is TGTGCCAGCAGCCGTGGGACTTACCTTTACGAGCAGTACTTC.

The chain's CDR3 is CASSVAIAGGPLDTQYF. The CDR3, as DNA: TGTGCCAGCAGCGTAGCTATAGCGGGAGGGCCGTTAGATACGCAGTATTTT. The V gene is TRBV9, the J gene TRBJ2-3; 11 bases are a match to TRBD2. CDR1 is SGDLS, CDR2 YYNGEE, per germline. J gave up 5 bases and V 0 bases, and 8 bases lay outside the gene matches. This CDR3 contains 17 residues.

In its sample, this clone was seen a few times. The V call is TRBV19, the J call TRBJ1-4; D possibly corresponds to TRBD1 (6 bases). Trimming removed 5 bases from V and 5 bases from J, with 12 bases in between. CDR3 length: 14 amino acids. Germline CDR1 is LNHDA and CDR2 is SQIVND (reference sequence). The CDR3 nucleotides are TGTGCCAGTAGTCGGACAGCGAGAAATGAAAAACTGTTTTTT. Residues: CASSRTARNEKLFF.

The CDR3 coding sequence is TGTGCCAGCAGCTCGGGACAGGCGAGCTCTGGAAACACCATATATTTT. This encodes CASSSGQASSGNTIYF. The V gene is TRBV5-4, the J gene TRBJ1-3; 8 bases agree with TRBD1. This CDR3 is 16 amino acids long. The J segment lost 0 bases and the V segment lost 3 bases, leaving 5 bases of the junction unmatched. Germline CDR1 SGHNT, CDR2 YYREEE (reference sequence).

This clone is a singleton in its sample. The chain recombines TRBV6-5 with TRBJ1-2; D uncertain. The length of the CDR3 is 15 residues. V lost 1 base and J lost 0, with 9 bases in between. Germline CDR1 reads MNHEY; CDR2 reads SVGAGI. In nucleotides, the CDR3 is TGTGCCAGCAGTTACTATAGCACCTCTAACTATGGCTACACCTTC. Protein: CASSYYSTSNYGYTF.

This chain joins TRBV7-8 and TRBJ1-1; a possible D gene is TRBD1 (5 bases). The V gene's germline CDR1 is SGHVS and CDR2 FQNEAQ. There are 12 residues in the CDR3. Trimming stripped 5 bases from V and 8 bases from J, with 12 bases between. The CDR3 nucleotides read TGTGCCAGCAGCCCGGACGGGGGGGAAGCTTTCTTT. Residues: CASSPDGGEAFF.

J is TRBJ1-1 and V is TRBV5-1, with 7 bases matching TRBD1. CDR3 length: 15 residues. Germline V gives CDR1 SGHRS, CDR2 YFSETQ. The J segment lost 3 bases and the V segment lost 8 bases, leaving 13 bases of the junction unmatched. CDR3 amino acids: CASNRGFTGDTEAFF. CDR3 nucleotides: TGCGCCAGTAACAGGGGTTTCACCGGGGACACTGAAGCTTTCTTT.

The chain combines TRBV18 with TRBJ1-5; TRBD1 is a possible D gene (5 bases). The germline CDR1 and CDR2 sequences are KGHSH and LQKENI. There are 15 residues in the CDR3. Trimming took off 3 bases at V and 6 bases at J, with 15 bases between the two ends. The CDR3 reads CASSPGRGSGQPQHF. The CDR3 bases are TGTGCCAGCTCACCGGGGAGGGGTTCCGGTCAGCCCCAGCATTTT. The whole variable domain, remainder taken from reference TRBV18 and TRBJ1-5, is NAGVMQNPRHLVRRRGQEARLRCSPMKGHSHVYWYRQLPEEGLKFMVYLQKENIIDESGMPKERFSAEFPKEGPSILRIQQVVRGDSAAYFCASSPGRGSGQPQHFGDGTRLSIL.

The V and J genes are TRBV7-2 and TRBJ2-5; the match to TRBD2 covers 14 bases. Per the germline V gene, CDR1 is SGHTA and CDR2 is FQGNSA. The CDR3 consists of 16 residues. Germline trimming cut 4 bases from V and 6 bases from J; bases unmatched to any gene: 7. CDR3 sequence reads: CASSSGLAGEVQTQYF. CDR3 coding DNA: TGTGCCAGCAGCTCGGGACTAGCGGGAGAGGTGCAGACCCAGTACTTC.

In nucleotides, the CDR3 is TGTGCCAGCACTTTTGTCCTGAATCAGCCCCAGCATTTT. Translated, it gives CASTFVLNQPQHF. The chain couples TRBV2 to TRBJ1-5, with no clear D. Germline CDR1 is SNHLY and CDR2 is FYNNEI. The CDR3 loop spans 13 amino acids. V gave up 7 bases and J gave up 4 bases, with 11 bases separating them.

This CDR3 reads CASSLGGTFNEKLFF. DNA for the CDR3: TGTGCCAGCAGCTTGGGCGGGACGTTTAATGAAAAACTGTTTTTT. The V call is TRBV7-2, the J call TRBJ1-4; maybe TRBD1 (5 bases). Germline CDR1 SGHTA, CDR2 FQGNSA. This CDR3 contains 15 residues. V lost 3 bases and J 4 bases, leaving 12 bases between the germline ends.

The chain is built from TRBV19 and TRBJ2-5; 7 bases line up with TRBD1. The CDR3 runs to 14 residues. Per germline, CDR1 LNHDA and CDR2 SQIVND (reference sequence). J gave up 3 bases and V 5 bases, and 6 bases lay outside the gene matches. The CDR3 DNA reads as TGTGCCAGTAGTCCCAGGGGGTTTGAAGAGACCCAGTACTTC. Residues: CASSPRGFEETQYF. Variable domain in full (rest from reference TRBV19 and TRBJ2-5): DGGITQSPKYLFRKEGQNVTLSCEQNLNHDAMYWYRQDPGQGLRLIYYSQIVNDFQKGDIAEGYSVSREKKESFPLTVTSAQKNPTAFYLCASSPRGFEETQYFGPGTRLLVL.

V gene TRBV6-5 combines with J gene TRBJ1-1, with D tentatively TRBD1 (5 bases). The CDR3 runs 15 residues. V was shortened by 7 bases and J by 3 bases, with 18 bases between the two germline ends. Germline values: CDR1 MNHEY, CDR2 SVGAGI. The CDR3 protein is CASKAGRDRYTEAFF. The CDR3 bases are TGTGCCAGCAAGGCAGGCAGGGATCGATACACTGAAGCTTTCTTT.

The V gene is TRBV6-6, the J gene TRBJ2-2; maybe TRBD2 (5 bases). The CDR3 loop spans 14 amino acids. CDR1 and CDR2 from the germline V gene are MNHNY and SVGAGI (reference sequence). With 3 bases removed from V and 6 bases from J, the gap between germline ends came to 11 bases. DNA of the CDR3: TGTGCCAGCAGTTATCCGGGAATAGCCGGGGAGCTGTTTTTT. This translates into CASSYPGIAGELFF.

This chain uses TRBV9 with TRBJ2-3; TRBD2 aligns across 8 bases. The CDR3 is made up of 14 amino acids. The V and J ends lost 6 bases and 5 bases, in that order; junction bases with no gene match: 8. Germline V gives CDR1 SGDLS, CDR2 YYNGEE. Here the CDR3 reads CASNPGAGGDTQYF. The CDR3 nucleotides read TGTGCCAGCAACCCGGGGGCGGGGGGAGATACGCAGTATTTT. The full variable domain, with the rest looked up from reference TRBV9 and TRBJ2-3, is DSGVTQTPKHLITATGQRVTLRCSPRSGDLSVYWYQQSLDQGLQFLIQYYNGEERAKGNILERFSAQQFPDLHSELNLSSLELGDSALYFCASNPGAGGDTQYFGPGTRLTVL.